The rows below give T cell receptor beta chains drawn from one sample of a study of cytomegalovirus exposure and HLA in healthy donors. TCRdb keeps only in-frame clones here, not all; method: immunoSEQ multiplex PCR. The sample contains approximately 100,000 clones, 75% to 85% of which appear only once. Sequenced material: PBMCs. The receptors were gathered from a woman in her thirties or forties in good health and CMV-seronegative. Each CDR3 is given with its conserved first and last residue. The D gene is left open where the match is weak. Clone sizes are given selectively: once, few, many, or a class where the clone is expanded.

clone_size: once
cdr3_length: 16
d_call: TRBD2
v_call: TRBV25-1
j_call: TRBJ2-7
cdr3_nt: TGTGCCAGCAGTCTCTCTAGCGGGGCGTATGACTACGAGCAGTACTTC
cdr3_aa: CASSLSSGAYDYEQYF

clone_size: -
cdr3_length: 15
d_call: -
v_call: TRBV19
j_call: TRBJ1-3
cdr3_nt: TGTGCCAGTAGCCCGACTCGGAGCTCTGGAAACACCATATATTTT
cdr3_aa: CASSPTRSSGNTIYF

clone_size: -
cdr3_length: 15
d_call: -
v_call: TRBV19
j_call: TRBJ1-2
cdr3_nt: TGTGCCAGTAGCCCCGCCGCCAGCGTCGGCTATGGCTACACCTTC
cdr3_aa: CASSPAASVGYGYTF

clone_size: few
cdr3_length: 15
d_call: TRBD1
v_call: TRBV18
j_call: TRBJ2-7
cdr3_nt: TGTGCCAGCTCAATTCGGACAGGCCCCCCCTACGAGCAGTACTTC
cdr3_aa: CASSIRTGPPYEQYF

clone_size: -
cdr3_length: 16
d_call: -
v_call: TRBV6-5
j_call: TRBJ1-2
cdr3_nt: TGTGCCAGCAGTTACAAACCCATAACGTCGGGCTATGGCTACACCTTC
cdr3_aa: CASSYKPITSGYGYTF

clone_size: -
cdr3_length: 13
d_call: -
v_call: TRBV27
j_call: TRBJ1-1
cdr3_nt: TGTGCCAGCAGTTTAAACGGGGGAACTGAAGCTTTCTTT
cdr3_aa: CASSLNGGTEAFF

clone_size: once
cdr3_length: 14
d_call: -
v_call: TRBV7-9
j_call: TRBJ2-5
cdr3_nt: TGTGCCAGCAGCCCACGGGACACCCAAGAGACCCAGTACTTC
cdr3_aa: CASSPRDTQETQYF

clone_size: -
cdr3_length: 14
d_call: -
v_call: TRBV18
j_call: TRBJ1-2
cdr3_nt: TGTGCCAGCTCACCACGATCAAGGGGTTATGGCTACACCTTC
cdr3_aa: CASSPRSRGYGYTF

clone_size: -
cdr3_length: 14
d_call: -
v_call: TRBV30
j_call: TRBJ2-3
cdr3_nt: TGTGCCTGGAGTGTATCAGCTCTCGGACTCAAGCTCGTATTT
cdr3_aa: CAWSVSALGLKLVF

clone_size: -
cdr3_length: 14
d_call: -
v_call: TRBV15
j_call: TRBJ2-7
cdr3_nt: TGTGCCACCAGCAGAGCGGGGTCGCCCCACGAGCAGTACTTC
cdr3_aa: CATSRAGSPHEQYF

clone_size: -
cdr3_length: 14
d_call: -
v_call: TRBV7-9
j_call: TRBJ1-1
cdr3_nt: TGTGCCAGCAGCTTCGGGGGAGGGGCCACTGAAGCTTTCTTT
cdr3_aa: CASSFGGGATEAFF

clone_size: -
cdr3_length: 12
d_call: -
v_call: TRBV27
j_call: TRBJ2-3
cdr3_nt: TGTGCCAGCAGTCAAGACTGGGATACGCAGTATTTT
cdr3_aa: CASSQDWDTQYF

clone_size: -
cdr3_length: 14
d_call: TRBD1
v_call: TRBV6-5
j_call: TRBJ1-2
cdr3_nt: TGTGCCAGCGGGTTAGGGACAGACCTCAAAGGCTACACCTTC
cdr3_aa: CASGLGTDLKGYTF

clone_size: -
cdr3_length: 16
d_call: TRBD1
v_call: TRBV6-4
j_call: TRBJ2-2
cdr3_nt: TGTGCCAGCCGTACCCCGGGACAGGGGGCCCACGGGGAGCTGTTTTTT
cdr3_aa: CASRTPGQGAHGELFF

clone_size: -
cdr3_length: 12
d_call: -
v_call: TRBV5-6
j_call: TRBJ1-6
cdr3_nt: TGTGCCAGCAGCTCGGAGACTTCACCCCTCCACTTT
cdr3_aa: CASSSETSPLHF

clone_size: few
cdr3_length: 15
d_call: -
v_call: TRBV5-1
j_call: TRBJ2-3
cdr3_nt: TGCGCCAGCAGCTTCCGCCTCGAGGGGAGGGATACGCAGTATTTT
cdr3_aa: CASSFRLEGRDTQYF

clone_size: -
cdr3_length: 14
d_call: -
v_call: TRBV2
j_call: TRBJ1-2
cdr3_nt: TGTGCCAGCAGTGATTCGGGGATTAGAATTGGCTACACCTTC
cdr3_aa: CASSDSGIRIGYTF

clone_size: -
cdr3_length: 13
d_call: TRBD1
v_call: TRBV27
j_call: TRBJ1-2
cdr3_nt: TGTGCCAGCAGTTTGGGACAGAACTATGGCTACACCTTC
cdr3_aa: CASSLGQNYGYTF

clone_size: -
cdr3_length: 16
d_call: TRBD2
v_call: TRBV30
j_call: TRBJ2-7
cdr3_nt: TGTGCCTGGAGTGGACTAGCGGGCTTCAGCTCCTACGAGCAGTACTTC
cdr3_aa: CAWSGLAGFSSYEQYF

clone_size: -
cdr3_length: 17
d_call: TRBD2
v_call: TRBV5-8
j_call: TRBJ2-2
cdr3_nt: TGTGCCAGCAGCGGCGACCTTAGCGGGGGGATGACCGGGGAGCTGTTTTTT
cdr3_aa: CASSGDLSGGMTGELFF

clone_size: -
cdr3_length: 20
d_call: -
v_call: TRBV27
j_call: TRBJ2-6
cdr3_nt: TGTGCCAGCAGTTTCCGTGACTTTTCCCCATTACCTTATGGGGCCAACGTCCTGACTTTC
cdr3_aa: CASSFRDFSPLPYGANVLTF

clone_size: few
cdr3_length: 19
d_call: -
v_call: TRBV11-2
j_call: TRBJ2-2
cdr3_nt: TGTGCCAGCAGCTTATCGTTCCAAACAGCACTTCCGAACACCGGGGAGCTGTTTTTT
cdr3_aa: CASSLSFQTALPNTGELFF

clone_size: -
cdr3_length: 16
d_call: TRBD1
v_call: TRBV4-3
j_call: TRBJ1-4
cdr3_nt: TGCGCCAGCAGCCAAGACTTGGACAGGGCCCTTGAAAAACTGTTTTTT
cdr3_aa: CASSQDLDRALEKLFF

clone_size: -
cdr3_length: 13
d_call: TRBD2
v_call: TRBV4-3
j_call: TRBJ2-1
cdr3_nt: TGCGCCAGCAGCCACGGACTAGTCAGTGAGCAGTTCTTC
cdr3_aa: CASSHGLVSEQFF

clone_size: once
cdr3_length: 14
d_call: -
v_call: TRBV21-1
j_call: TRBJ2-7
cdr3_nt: TGTGCCAGCAGCAGACAGGGGGTCGAGTACGAGCAGTACTTC
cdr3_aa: CASSRQGVEYEQYF

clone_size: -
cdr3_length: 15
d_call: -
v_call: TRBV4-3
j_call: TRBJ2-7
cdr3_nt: TGCGCCAGCAGCCAAGGGAAACCGGGACAAATAAGGCAGTACTTC
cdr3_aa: CASSQGKPGQIRQYF

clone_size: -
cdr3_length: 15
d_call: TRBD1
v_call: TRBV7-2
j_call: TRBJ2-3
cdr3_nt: TGTGCCAGCAGCTCCCGGGACAGACTCACAGATACGCAGTATTTT
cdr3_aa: CASSSRDRLTDTQYF

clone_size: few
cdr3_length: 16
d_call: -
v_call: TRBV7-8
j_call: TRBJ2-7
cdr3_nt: TGTGCCAGCAGCTCCACCCTGCAGGGAAGCGAATACGAGCAGTACTTC
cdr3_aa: CASSSTLQGSEYEQYF

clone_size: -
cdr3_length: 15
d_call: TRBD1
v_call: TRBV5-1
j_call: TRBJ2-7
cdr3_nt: TGCGCCAGCAGCTTTACAGGGGGTAACTCCTACGAGCAGTACTTC
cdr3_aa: CASSFTGGNSYEQYF

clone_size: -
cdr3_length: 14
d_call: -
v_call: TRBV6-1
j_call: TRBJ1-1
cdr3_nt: TGTGCCAGCAGTGCATTACATGCGAACACTGAAGCTTTCTTT
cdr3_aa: CASSALHANTEAFF

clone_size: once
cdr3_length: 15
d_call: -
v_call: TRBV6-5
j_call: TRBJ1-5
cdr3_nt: TGTGCCAGCAGTTACCGCGACAGTATGGATCAGCCCCAGCATTTT
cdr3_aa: CASSYRDSMDQPQHF

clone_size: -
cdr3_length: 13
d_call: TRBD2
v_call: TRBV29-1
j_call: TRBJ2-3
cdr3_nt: TGCAGCGCCGCACTAGCGGGTTTAGGTACGCAGTATTTT
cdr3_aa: CSAALAGLGTQYF

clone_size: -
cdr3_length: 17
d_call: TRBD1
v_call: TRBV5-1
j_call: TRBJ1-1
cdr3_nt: TGCGCCAGCAGCCTAGGACAGGGATACCCCTCGGGTACTGAAGCTTTCTTT
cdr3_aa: CASSLGQGYPSGTEAFF

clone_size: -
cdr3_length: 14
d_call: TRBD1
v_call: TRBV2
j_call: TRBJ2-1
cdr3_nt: TGTGCCAGCAGTGGACAGGGGAGGTACAATGAGCAGTTCTTC
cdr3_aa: CASSGQGRYNEQFF

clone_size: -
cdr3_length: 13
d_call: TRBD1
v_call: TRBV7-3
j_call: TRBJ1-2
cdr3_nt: TGTGCCAGCAGCCGAGGGACAGGGGAAGGCTACACCTTC
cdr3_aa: CASSRGTGEGYTF

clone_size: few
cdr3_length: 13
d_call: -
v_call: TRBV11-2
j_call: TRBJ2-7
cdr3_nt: TGTGCCAGCAGCTTCCCCAGGGGTGGCGAGCAGTACTTC
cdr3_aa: CASSFPRGGEQYF

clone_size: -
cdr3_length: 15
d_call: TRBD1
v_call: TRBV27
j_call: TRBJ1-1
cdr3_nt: TGTGCCAGCAGTCTCGTTTCGACAGGGGACTCTGAAGCTTTCTTT
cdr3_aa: CASSLVSTGDSEAFF

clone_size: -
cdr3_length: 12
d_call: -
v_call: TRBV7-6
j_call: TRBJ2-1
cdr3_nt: TGTGCCAGCAGCTCACGCGACAATGAGCAGTTCTTC
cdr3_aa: CASSSRDNEQFF

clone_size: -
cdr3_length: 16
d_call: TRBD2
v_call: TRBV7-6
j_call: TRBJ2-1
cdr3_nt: TGTGCCAGCAGCCCCCGCGGGAGGGGCCTAAGAAATGAGCAGTTCTTC
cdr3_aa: CASSPRGRGLRNEQFF

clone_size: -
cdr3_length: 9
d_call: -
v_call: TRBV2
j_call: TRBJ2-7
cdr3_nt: TGTGCCAGCAGCGCTACCGAGTACTTC
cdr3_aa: CASSATEYF

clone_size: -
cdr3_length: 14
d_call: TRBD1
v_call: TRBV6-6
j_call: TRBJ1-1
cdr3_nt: TGTGCCAGCAGTCCAGGGGGCCAATACACTGAAGCTTTCTTT
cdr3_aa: CASSPGGQYTEAFF

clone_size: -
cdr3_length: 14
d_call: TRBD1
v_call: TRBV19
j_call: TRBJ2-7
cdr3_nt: TGTGCCAGTAGTCCGGGACGACAGGGACGACAGCAGTACTTC
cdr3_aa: CASSPGRQGRQQYF

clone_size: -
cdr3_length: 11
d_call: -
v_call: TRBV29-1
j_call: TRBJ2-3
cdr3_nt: TGCAGCGCCACTCTTCTTGGTACGCAGTATTTT
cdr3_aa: CSATLLGTQYF

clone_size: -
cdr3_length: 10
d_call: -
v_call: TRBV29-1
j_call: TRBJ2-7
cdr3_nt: TGCAGCGTTTTCGAGTACGAGCAGTACTTC
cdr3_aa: CSVFEYEQYF

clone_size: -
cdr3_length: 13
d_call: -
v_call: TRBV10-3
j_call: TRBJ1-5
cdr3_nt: TGTGCCATCGCATCGGCAGGGAATCAGCCCCAGCATTTT
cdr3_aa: CAIASAGNQPQHF

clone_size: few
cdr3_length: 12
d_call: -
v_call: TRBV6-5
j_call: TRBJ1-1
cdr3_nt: TGTGCCAGCAGCCACGACGGGTCTGAAGCTTTCTTT
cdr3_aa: CASSHDGSEAFF

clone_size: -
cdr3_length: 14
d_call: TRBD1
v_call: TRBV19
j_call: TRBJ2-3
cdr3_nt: TGTGCCAGTAGTTGGGACAGGGATGGAGATACGCAGTATTTT
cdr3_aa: CASSWDRDGDTQYF

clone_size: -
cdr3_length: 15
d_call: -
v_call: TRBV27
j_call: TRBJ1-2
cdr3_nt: TGTGCCAGCAGCCTGAGAAGAAACGCTAACTATGGCTACACCTTC
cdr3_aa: CASSLRRNANYGYTF

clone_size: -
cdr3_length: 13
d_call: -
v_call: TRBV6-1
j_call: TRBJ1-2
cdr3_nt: TGTGCCAGCAACATAGACAAGAACTATGGCTACACCTTC
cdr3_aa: CASNIDKNYGYTF

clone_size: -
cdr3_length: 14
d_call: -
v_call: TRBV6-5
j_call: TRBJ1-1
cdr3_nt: TGTGCCAGCAGATCTCAGGGGATGAACACTGAAGCTTTCTTT
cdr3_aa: CASRSQGMNTEAFF

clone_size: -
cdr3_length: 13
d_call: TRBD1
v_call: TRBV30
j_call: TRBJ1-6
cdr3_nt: TGTGCCTGGAGTTTTACAGGGGGGTCACCCCTCCACTTT
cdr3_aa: CAWSFTGGSPLHF

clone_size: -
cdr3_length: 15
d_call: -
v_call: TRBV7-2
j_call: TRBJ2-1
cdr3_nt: TGTGCCAGCAGCTTAGGACTAGTGGGGTACAATGAGCAGTTCTTC
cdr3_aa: CASSLGLVGYNEQFF

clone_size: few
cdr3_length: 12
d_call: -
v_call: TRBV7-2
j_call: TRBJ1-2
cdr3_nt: TGTGCCAGCAGCTTAGCGTACCAGGGCAGCACCTTC
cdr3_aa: CASSLAYQGSTF

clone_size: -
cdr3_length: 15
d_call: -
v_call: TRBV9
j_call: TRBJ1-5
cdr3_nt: TGTGCCAGCAGCGAGCCAGGGGATTTGAATCAGCCCCAGCATTTT
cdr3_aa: CASSEPGDLNQPQHF

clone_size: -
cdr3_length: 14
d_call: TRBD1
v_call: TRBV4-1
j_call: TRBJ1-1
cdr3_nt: TGCGCCAGCACCCGGGACAGGGGGAACACTGAAGCTTTCTTT
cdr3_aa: CASTRDRGNTEAFF